What follows are 20 T cell receptor beta chains derived from one specimen sequenced in a study of blood T cell repertoires in COVID-19. Clones were read by immunoSEQ multiplex PCR, and TCRdb kept only the in-frame ones, dropping some. Seen here are 110,000 or so clones, 80% to 90% observed once, and the top ten hold about 3%. The sequencing sample was made of peripheral blood. The receptors were sampled from a middle-aged man with acute or convalescent COVID-19.

This clone was recorded once. The chain links TRBV5-1 to TRBJ1-2; a weak D match, TRBD1 (5 bases). CDR1 and CDR2 (germline): SGHRS, YFSETQ. Trimming stripped 3 bases from V and 0 bases from J, with 18 bases between. This CDR3 is built from 17 residues. CDR3 region: CASSSVPARVPNYGYTF. In DNA form, the CDR3 reads TGCGCCAGCAGCTCAGTACCGGCCAGGGTCCCTAACTATGGCTACACCTTC.

This clone was picked up one time. The junction does not match germline at one end; this may be a read error. The J gene is TRBJ2-5, the V gene TRBV7-9; perhaps TRBD1 as D (6 bases). The CDR3 totals 17 residues. Germline CDR1 reads SEHNR; CDR2 reads FQNEAQ (reference sequence). CDR3 sequence (DNA): TGTGCCAGCAGCCCGCTTTTCAACCCGGACAGAGACGAAGGCGGAAACTTC. Encoded protein: CASSPLFNPDRDEGGNF.

The V call is TRBV7-2, the J call TRBJ2-1; 10 bases agree with TRBD2. V dropped 2 bases and J dropped 8; count of bases not matched to a gene: 9. The CDR3 loop spans 16 amino acids. Germline V lookup: CDR1 SGHTA, CDR2 FQGNSA. DNA for the CDR3: TGTGCCAGCAGCTTATGGTCTAGCGGGGGCGGGTATGAGCAGTTCTTC. It encodes CASSLWSSGGGYEQFF.

The gene calls are TRBV29-1 and TRBJ1-6; a possible D gene is TRBD1 (5 bases). The CDR3 spans 13 residues. CDR1 is SQVTM, CDR2 ANQGSEA, per germline. V dropped 5 bases and J dropped 9 bases, with 14 bases sitting between them. The CDR3 coding sequence is TGCAGCGTTATATGGGCAGGGCGTTCACCCCTCCACTTT. Translating it yields CSVIWAGRSPLHF.

The chain is built from TRBV10-3 and TRBJ1-6; a weak D match, TRBD1 (5 bases). Trimming removed 10 bases at V and 4 bases at J, with 17 bases between. CDR1 is ENHRY, CDR2 SYGVKD, per germline. The CDR3 has 15 residues. The CDR3 nucleotides read TGTGCCACCAATAGGGACTCACAATATAATTCACCCCTCCACTTT. Amino acid sequence: CATNRDSQYNSPLHF.

The rearrangement links TRBV3-1 (or the pseudogene TRBV3-2) to TRBJ1-2; 9 bases match TRBD1. The CDR3 loop spans 14 amino acids. Germline values: CDR1 LGHDT, CDR2 YNNKEL (reference sequence). V was clipped by 6 bases and J by 1 base; unmatched bases: 3. The CDR3 region is CASRGQGINYGYTF. CDR3 nucleotides: TGTGCCAGCAGAGGACAGGGGATTAACTATGGCTACACCTTC.

The V gene is TRBV9, the J gene TRBJ2-3, with 9 bases that match TRBD2. V dropped 3 bases and J dropped 2; count of bases not matched to a gene: 7. CDR1 and CDR2 (germline): SGDLS, YYNGEE. The CDR3 is 16 residues long. This CDR3 reads CASSAQTSGTTDTQYF. Here the CDR3 DNA reads TGTGCCAGCAGCGCCCAGACTAGCGGAACCACAGATACGCAGTATTTT.

This chain links TRBV10-1 with TRBJ2-3; 8 bases fit TRBD2. V was clipped by 5 bases and J by 0 bases; unmatched bases: 7. The CDR3 is 16 amino acids. The germline CDR1 and CDR2 sequences are WNHNN and SYGVQD (reference sequence). The CDR3 DNA is TGCGCCAGCAGTCCACAGCGGGGGACTAGCACAGATACGCAGTATTTT. Translation gives CASSPQRGTSTDTQYF.

The chain links TRBV19 to TRBJ1-2; D may be TRBD1 (5 bases). The CDR3 runs 11 residues. Per the germline V gene, CDR1 is LNHDA and CDR2 is SQIVND (reference sequence). Trimming shortened V by 9 bases and J by 7 bases, and 12 bases separated the two germline ends. The CDR3: CASTDRAGYTF. The CDR3 DNA follows: TGTGCCAGCACTGACAGAGCTGGCTACACCTTC.

V usage is TRBV7-2 and J usage is TRBJ2-6; 7 bases are a match to TRBD1. CDR1 is SGHTA, CDR2 FQGNSA, per germline. V lost 1 base, J lost 0 bases, and 9 bases stayed unmatched. The CDR3 is made up of 19 amino acids. CDR3 loop: CASSLVATGLHSGANVLTF. DNA of the CDR3: TGTGCCAGCAGCTTAGTTGCGACAGGGTTACACTCTGGGGCCAACGTCCTGACTTTC.

The chain uses TRBV7-2 and TRBJ2-1; the D is unclear. This CDR3 region has 15 residues. Trimming removed 1 base from V and 0 bases from J, with 7 bases in between. Germline V gene data show CDR1 as SGHTA and CDR2 as FQGNSA. The CDR3 sequence is CASSLDWSSYNEQFF. The CDR3 DNA follows: TGTGCCAGCAGCTTAGATTGGAGCTCCTACAATGAGCAGTTCTTC.

V is TRBV13 and J is TRBJ1-4, with unresolved D. The length of the CDR3 is 15 residues. V gave up 0 bases and J gave up 3 bases, with 8 bases separating them. CDR1 is PRHDT and CDR2 is FYEKMQ in the germline V gene (reference sequence). Written as DNA, the CDR3 is TGTGCCAGCAGCTTAGGGAGCCACGCTAATGAAAAACTGTTTTTT. Translation: CASSLGSHANEKLFF. The full variable domain, rest sourced from reference TRBV13 and TRBJ1-4, is AAGVIQSPRHLIKEKRETATLKCYPIPRHDTVYWYQQGPGQDPQFLISFYEKMQSDKGSIPDRFSAQQFSDYHSELNMSSLELGDSALYFCASSLGSHANEKLFFGSGTQLSVL.

Details on this clone: At one of its ends the junction is not consistent with the germline gene, which may arise from a read error. CDR3 in DNA: TGTGCCAGCAGTGAAGGGGACACCCTGGCCTACGGGCAGTACTTC. This gives the protein CASSEGDTLAYGQYF. The chain joins TRBV6-1 to TRBJ2-7; D is perhaps TRBD1 (6 bases). The CDR3 is made up of 15 amino acids. CDR1 is MNHNS, CDR2 SASEGT, per germline.

The rearrangement joins TRBV3-1 (or the pseudogene TRBV3-2) to TRBJ2-7, with D possibly matching TRBD1 (6 bases). Germline-derived CDR1 and CDR2 are LGHDT and YNNKEL (reference sequence). V lost 3 bases and J lost 3, with 12 bases in between. CDR3 size: 14 residues. In DNA form, the CDR3 reads TGTGCCAGCAGCCAGACCAGGGGCAACTACGAGCAGTACTTC. Its translation: CASSQTRGNYEQYF.

The chain carries TRBV7-2 and TRBJ2-5, with TRBD2 as a possible D gene (7 bases). This CDR3 is built from 16 residues. Germline-derived CDR1 and CDR2 are SGHTA and FQGNSA. Trimming took 1 base from V and 0 from J, leaving 12 bases between them. The CDR3 DNA is TGTGCCAGCAGCTTAGAGGCGGGGGCGTACCAAGAGACCCAGTACTTC. It encodes CASSLEAGAYQETQYF.

The rearrangement joins TRBV4-1 to TRBJ2-7; TRBD1 aligns across 8 bases. J gave up 1 base and V 1 base, and 3 bases lay outside the gene matches. CDR1 and CDR2 (germline): MGHRA, YSYEKL. CDR3 length: 15 amino acids. The CDR3 DNA follows: TGCGCCAGCAGCCAAGGACAGGGGTTATCCTACGAGCAGTACTTC. Its translation: CASSQGQGLSYEQYF.

This clone was observed a single time. The chain employs TRBV4-1 and TRBJ2-1; D gene unclear. The CDR3 extends over 13 amino acids. Germline assignment: CDR1 MGHRA and CDR2 YSYEKL. Trimming stripped 2 bases from V and 6 bases from J, with 8 bases between. In DNA form, the CDR3 reads TGCGCCAGCAGCCAAATTACTACCAATGAGCAGTTCTTC. Residues: CASSQITTNEQFF.

The V and J genes are TRBV28 and TRBJ2-1, with 10 nucleotides matching TRBD1. The CDR3 extends over 15 amino acids. Trimming at V came to 4 bases and at J to 9 bases, leaving 9 bases not matched to a gene. Germline V gene lookup returns CDR1 MDHEN and CDR2 SYDVKM. In nucleotides, the CDR3 is TGTGCCAGCAGTTCCCCCGGGACAGGGGTGATTGAGCAGTTCTTC. Amino acids: CASSSPGTGVIEQFF.

The chain joins TRBV6-4 to TRBJ2-3; D gene ambiguous. Germline values: CDR1 MRHNA, CDR2 SNTAGT. The CDR3 runs to 14 residues. Trimming took off 2 bases at V and 6 bases at J, with 12 bases between the two ends. The CDR3 nucleotides are TGTGCCAGCAGTGACGACCCCCGCGGCGATACGCAGTATTTT. Translation gives CASSDDPRGDTQYF.

The genes are TRBV23-1 and TRBJ2-4; D possibly corresponds to TRBD2 (6 bases). TRBV23-1 is labeled an ORF, and its function is uncertain. This CDR3 is 19 amino acids long. Trimming left V 0 bases short and J 15 bases short, with 33 bases between. CDR3 protein: CASSQSGQAGPCLCIWRYF. CDR3 in DNA: TGCGCCAGCAGTCAATCTGGGCAGGCGGGGCCTTGTTTGTGTATCTGGAGGTACTTC.